Below, 30 T cell receptor beta chains from the same sample are listed, as sequenced in a study of shared clonotypes between healthy human individuals. Assay used: immunoSEQ multiplex PCR; TCRdb lists only in-frame clones, some missing. The data show hundreds of thousands of clones, 74% seen once. The material sequenced was memory CD4+ T cells sorted from blood. Stated subset: CD45RA-negative fraction. The receptors shown here come from a woman younger than 45 in good health.

The J gene is TRBJ2-5, the V gene TRBV6-6; 7 nucleotides line up with TRBD1. The trim removed 6 bases at V and 7 bases at J, leaving 8 bases unmatched. Per germline, CDR1 MNHNY and CDR2 SVGAGI (reference sequence). The CDR3 is 13 amino acids. Here the CDR3 DNA reads TGTGCCAGCAGACCCACAGGGGCTGGGACCCAGTACTTC. Amino acids: CASRPTGAGTQYF.

The CDR3 DNA sequence: TGTGCCAGCAGTGCCGACAGGCATGACAATGAGCAGTTCTTC. Its translation is CASSADRHDNEQFF. The genes are TRBV25-1 and TRBJ2-1; weak D call: TRBD1 (6 bases). The V gene's germline CDR1 is MGHDK and CDR2 SYGVNS. The CDR3 contains 14 residues. V was pared by 4 bases and J by 5 bases, with 12 bases between. Full variable domain (rest looked up from reference TRBV25-1 and TRBJ2-1): EADIYQTPRYLVIGTGKKITLECSQTMGHDKMYWYQQDPGMELHLIHYSYGVNSTEKGDLSSESTVSRIRTEHFPLTLESARPSHTSQYLCASSADRHDNEQFFGPGTRLTVL.

This clone was counted a few times. The rearrangement joins TRBV18 to TRBJ2-5; D may be TRBD2 (6 bases). Germline V lookup: CDR1 KGHSH, CDR2 LQKENI. The V and J ends lost 5 bases and 1 base respectively, with 14 bases between them. The CDR3 covers 15 residues. CDR3 residues: CASSLDYLAQETQYF. CDR3 nucleotide sequence: TGTGCCAGCTCATTGGACTACCTCGCCCAAGAGACCCAGTACTTC. Based on the CDR3 plus reference TRBV18 and TRBJ2-5, the full variable domain is NAGVMQNPRHLVRRRGQEARLRCSPMKGHSHVYWYRQLPEEGLKFMVYLQKENIIDESGMPKERFSAEFPKEGPSILRIQQVVRGDSAAYFCASSLDYLAQETQYFGPGTRLLVL.

The chain carries TRBV7-9 and TRBJ2-2, with D unclear. From germline, CDR1 is SEHNR and CDR2 FQNEAQ (reference sequence). The V end was cut by 2 bases, the J end by 1 base, with 8 bases between. The CDR3 length is 15 residues. Here the CDR3 reads CASSLITGNTGELFF. The CDR3 region has the DNA TGTGCCAGCAGCTTAATTACCGGGAACACCGGGGAGCTGTTTTTT.

V gene TRBV30 combines with J gene TRBJ2-7, with D possibly being TRBD1 (8 bases). The CDR3 extends over 18 amino acids. CDR1 is GTSNPN, CDR2 SVGIG, per germline (reference sequence). V lost 2 bases and J 3 bases, leaving 26 bases between the germline ends. The CDR3: CAWSTGTGAGGANYEQYF. In DNA form, the CDR3 reads TGTGCCTGGAGTACCGGGACAGGTGCAGGGGGGGCCAACTACGAGCAGTACTTC.

The J gene is TRBJ2-3, the V gene TRBV29-1; 7 positions agree with TRBD1. The germline V gene encodes CDR1 SQVTM and CDR2 ANQGSEA. CDR3 length: 14 amino acids. Unmatched junction bases numbered 8, after V lost 6 bases and J lost 2 bases. CDR3 loop: CSVLRGSNTDTQYF. The CDR3 nucleotides are TGCAGCGTCCTCAGGGGGTCTAACACAGATACGCAGTATTTT.

The chain recombines TRBV2 with TRBJ2-1; TRBD2 aligns across 9 bases. V shed 5 bases, J shed 8 bases, and the junction held 4 bases outside the gene matches. This CDR3 has 13 residues. Germline CDR1 is SNHLY and CDR2 is FYNNEI. This chain's CDR3 is CASSSVAGDEQFF. The CDR3 DNA reads TGTGCCAGCAGTAGCGTAGCGGGAGATGAGCAGTTCTTC.

The chain is built from TRBV6-1 and TRBJ2-3; D gene unclear. CDR3 size: 16 residues. V lost 3 bases to trimming and J lost 0 bases, with 13 bases between them. The germline V gene has CDR1 MNHNS and CDR2 SASEGT. The CDR3 DNA reads as TGTGCCAGCAGTGACCTTTACCGGGCGAGCACAGATACGCAGTATTTT. This codes for CASSDLYRASTDTQYF.

The chain combines TRBV2 with TRBJ2-1; either TRBD1 or TRBD2 may fit D (5 bases each). The V end was cut by 6 bases, the J end by 3 bases, with 9 bases between. The germline gives CDR1 SNHLY, CDR2 FYNNEI. The CDR3 spans 13 residues. The DNA of the CDR3 is TGTGCCAGCAGGAGGGGTTACTACAATGAGCAGTTCTTC. Translation gives CASRRGYYNEQFF. Full variable domain (remainder filled in from reference TRBV2 and TRBJ2-1): EPEVTQTPSHQVTQMGQEVILRCVPISNHLYFYWYRQILGQKVEFLVSFYNNEISEKSEIFDDQFSVERPDGSNFTLKIRSTKLEDSAMYFCASRRGYYNEQFFGPGTRLTVL.

J is TRBJ1-1 and V is TRBV7-2; unclear D gene. Germline CDR1 SGHTA, CDR2 FQGNSA. The CDR3 totals 14 residues. With 1 base removed from V and 1 base from J, the gap between germline ends came to 7 bases. CDR3 nucleotides: TGTGCCAGCAGCTTAGTTAGTCGGAACACTGAAGCTTTCTTT. The encoded protein is CASSLVSRNTEAFF. The entire variable domain, with the rest obtained from reference TRBV7-2 and TRBJ1-1, is as follows: GAGVSQSPSNKVTEKGKDVELRCDPISGHTALYWYRQSLGQGLEFLIYFQGNSAPDKSGLPSDRFSAERTGGSVSTLTIQRTQQEDSAVYLCASSLVSRNTEAFFGQGTRLTVV.

The chain employs TRBV7-2 and TRBJ1-2; 9 nucleotides agree with TRBD1. In germline, CDR1 is SGHTA, CDR2 FQGNSA. The length of the CDR3 is 16 residues. V lost 1 base to trimming and J lost 8 bases; unmatched junction nucleotides: 11. This CDR3 reads CASSLDGTGWLNGYTF. The CDR3 region has the DNA TGTGCCAGCAGCTTAGATGGGACAGGGTGGCTAAACGGCTACACCTTC.

This clone was seen a handful of times. The chain links TRBV6-6 to TRBJ1-2; D gene uncertain. The CDR3 runs to 15 residues. Per the germline V gene, CDR1 is MNHNY and CDR2 is SVGAGI (reference sequence). Trimming pared 0 bases from V and 0 bases from J, leaving 8 bases between. The CDR3 here is CASSYSSTTNYGYTF. The CDR3 DNA sequence: TGTGCCAGCAGTTACTCGTCCACAACTAACTATGGCTACACCTTC.

This clone has just a few counts. The genes are TRBV28 and TRBJ1-1, with D perhaps TRBD1 (5 bases). The ends were cut back, 8 bases at V and 10 bases at J, with 23 bases in the middle. This CDR3 comprises 14 residues. The germline CDR1 and CDR2 sequences are MDHEN and SYDVKM. Here the CDR3 DNA reads TGTGCCAGCGAATCCGACAGCCTAAGCAGCGGAGCTTTCTTT. It specifies CASESDSLSSGAFF.

The chain combines TRBV30 with TRBJ1-6, with D possibly TRBD1 on 5 matching bases. CDR1 GTSNPN and CDR2 SVGIG come from the germline V gene (reference sequence). Trimming shortened V by 0 bases and J by 5 bases, and 17 bases separated the two germline ends. This CDR3 is 17 amino acids long. The CDR3 DNA is TGTGCCTGGAGTGTACAAGGGACGACCGCAAATAATTCACCCCTCCACTTT. It is translated as CAWSVQGTTANNSPLHF.

The chain employs TRBV28 and TRBJ2-3; 9 bases line up with TRBD2. Losses at the gene ends were 7 bases for V and 0 bases for J; bases not matched to a gene: 5. Per the germline V gene, CDR1 is MDHEN and CDR2 is SYDVKM. CDR3 size: 15 residues. CDR3 DNA: TGTGCCAGCACGCGTAGCGGGAGAAGCACAGATACGCAGTATTTT. Its translation is CASTRSGRSTDTQYF.

The chain joins TRBV4-2 to TRBJ1-1; 8 nucleotides agree with TRBD1. This CDR3 comprises 15 residues. V was clipped by 4 bases and J by 4 bases; unmatched bases: 8. Germline CDR1 and CDR2: LGHNA and YNFKEQ. Written as DNA, the CDR3 is TGTGCCAGCAGCCTAGCGACAGGGGCTGGCACTGAAGCTTTCTTT. It codes for CASSLATGAGTEAFF.

The chain couples TRBV11-2 to TRBJ2-7; no firm D call. Looked up from germline, CDR1 is SGHAT and CDR2 is FQNNGV. The CDR3 is 12 residues long. The ends were cut back, 4 bases at V and 2 bases at J, with 6 bases in the middle. The CDR3 spells CASSSRPYEQYF. In DNA form, the CDR3 reads TGTGCCAGCAGCTCCCGCCCCTACGAGCAGTACTTC.

As to this clone: Other DNA sequences within the sample encode an identical CDR3. This chain connects TRBV7-9 to TRBJ2-2, with 7 positions matching TRBD1. Germline assignment: CDR1 SEHNR and CDR2 FQNEAQ (reference sequence). The V gene end was trimmed by 5 bases and the J gene end by 2 bases; junction bases not matched to a gene: 5. This CDR3 contains 15 residues. DNA of the CDR3: TGTGCCAGCAGCAGCAGGGACAGTAACACCGGGGAGCTGTTTTTT. Its translation is CASSSRDSNTGELFF.

The rearrangement links TRBV19 to TRBJ2-2; 9 bases agree with TRBD1. Germline V gene lookup returns CDR1 LNHDA and CDR2 SQIVND (reference sequence). The CDR3 has 14 amino acids. V shed 6 bases, J shed 5 bases, and the junction held 4 bases outside the gene matches. The CDR3 loop is CASRRTGVTGELFF. The DNA of the CDR3 is TGTGCCAGTAGAAGGACAGGGGTAACCGGGGAGCTGTTTTTT.

This clone was seen once. The genes are TRBV7-9 and TRBJ2-1; TRBD1 or TRBD2 may be the D gene (5 bases each). V dropped 4 bases and J dropped 11 bases, with 12 bases sitting between them. Germline V CDR1 and CDR2: SEHNR, FQNEAQ (reference sequence). The CDR3 is 12 amino acids. In nucleotides, the CDR3 is TGTGCCAGCAGCTCCCCTCGGGGACAGCAGTTCTTC. Its protein is CASSSPRGQQFF.

This clone was found a few times. The chain carries TRBV10-2 and TRBJ1-1, with no clear D. This CDR3 comprises 13 residues. Germline CDR1 reads WSHSY; CDR2 reads SAAADI. Trimming removed 7 bases from V and 1 base from J, with 10 bases in between. Here the CDR3 reads CASTGLGNTEAFF. CDR3 DNA: TGCGCCAGCACTGGTCTCGGGAACACTGAAGCTTTCTTT.

The rearrangement links TRBV5-4 to TRBJ1-1, with no clear D. The germline V gene has CDR1 SGHNT and CDR2 YYREEE (reference sequence). Deletions cut 0 bases from V and 5 bases from J, with 17 bases between. The CDR3 consists of 16 residues. CDR3 nucleotide sequence: TGTGCCAGCAGCTTGGTGAGATTCACGGATGCTACTGAAGCTTTCTTT. Protein sequence: CASSLVRFTDATEAFF. Filled out from reference TRBV5-4 and TRBJ1-1, the complete variable domain reads ETGVTQSPTHLIKTRGQQVTLRCSSQSGHNTVSWYQQALGQGPQFIFQYYREEENGRGNFPPRFSGLQFPNYSSELNVNALELDDSALYLCASSLVRFTDATEAFFGQGTRLTVV.

The V and J genes are TRBV9 and TRBJ1-3; D not certain. Germline-derived CDR1 and CDR2 are SGDLS and YYNGEE. The CDR3 is 14 residues long. Trimming took off 6 bases at V and 4 bases at J, with 14 bases between the two ends. CDR3 region: CASTKYFLGNTIYF. Here the CDR3 DNA reads TGTGCCAGCACCAAATACTTTTTGGGAAACACCATATATTTT. The whole variable domain, filled in from reference TRBV9 and TRBJ1-3, reads DSGVTQTPKHLITATGQRVTLRCSPRSGDLSVYWYQQSLDQGLQFLIQYYNGEERAKGNILERFSAQQFPDLHSELNLSSLELGDSALYFCASTKYFLGNTIYFGEGSWLTVV.

This chain joins TRBV7-2 and TRBJ2-2, with 9 bases identical to TRBD1. Looked up from germline, CDR1 is SGHTA and CDR2 is FQGNSA. CDR3 length equals 15 residues. After removal of 2 bases from V and 7 bases from J, the junction contained 5 bases not matched to a gene. CDR3 nucleotide sequence: TGTGCCAGCAGCTTAATCACAGGGGGCAACGGGGAGCTGTTTTTT. This sequence encodes CASSLITGGNGELFF.

The chain recombines TRBV18 with TRBJ2-3, with 9 bases aligning to TRBD1. Germline V lookup: CDR1 KGHSH, CDR2 LQKENI. V shed 3 bases and J 7 bases; nucleotides not matched to a gene: 8. The CDR3 length is 15 residues. The CDR3 region is CASSPKGQGLNTQYF. CDR3 in DNA: TGTGCCAGCTCACCTAAGGGACAGGGCCTGAATACGCAGTATTTT.

This clone was seen once. This chain joins TRBV30 and TRBJ2-3; no clear D gene. V was clipped by 4 bases and J by 0 bases, with 23 bases between them. Germline values: CDR1 GTSNPN, CDR2 SVGIG (reference sequence). The CDR3 length is 18 residues. Here the CDR3 reads CAWIPVALVPSSTDTQYF. Here the CDR3 DNA reads TGTGCCTGGATCCCGGTGGCCCTCGTTCCCTCTAGCACAGATACGCAGTATTTT.

There are many counts of this clone. The chain employs TRBV2 and TRBJ2-7, with 10 bases that match TRBD1. The CDR3 is 16 residues long. The germline V gene has CDR1 SNHLY and CDR2 FYNNEI. V was pared by 1 base and J by 2 bases, with 5 bases of the junction left unmatched. CDR3 nucleotide sequence: TGTGCCAGCAGTGAAGGTTGGGGACAGGGGACCTACGAGCAGTACTTC. This codes for CASSEGWGQGTYEQYF.

The CDR3 bases are TGTGCCAGCAGTCAACTAGGCCAACGGAATGAGCAGTTCTTC. It yields the protein CASSQLGQRNEQFF. J is TRBJ2-1 and V is TRBV28; D is perhaps TRBD2 (5 bases). This CDR3 spans 14 amino acids. Per germline, CDR1 MDHEN and CDR2 SYDVKM. The V and J ends lost 5 bases and 7 bases respectively, with 15 bases between them.

The rearrangement uses TRBV19 and TRBJ1-1; D ambiguous. Germline CDR1 LNHDA, CDR2 SQIVND (reference sequence). Trimming cost V 4 bases and J 3 bases, with 9 bases left between them. The CDR3 covers 13 residues. The CDR3 nucleotides read TGTGCCAGTAGTAAGAAGGCGGACACTGAAGCTTTCTTT. Translated, it gives CASSKKADTEAFF.

The chain recombines TRBV4-2 with TRBJ2-1; weak D call: TRBD2 (6 bases). V was cut by 1 base and J by 8 bases, with 12 bases left in between. Looked up from germline, CDR1 is LGHNA and CDR2 is YNFKEQ. The CDR3 runs 14 residues. CDR3 sequence (DNA): TGTGCCAGCAGCCAAGGACATCGCGGGGATGAGCAGTTCTTC. As protein: CASSQGHRGDEQFF.